This TCR beta chain was found in a study of cytomegalovirus exposure and HLA in healthy donors. Study summary: A subsequent analysis stated that the 110 or so validation repertoires were run on the same platform as the roughly 620 first-cohort repertoires.

The data were produced by immunoSEQ multiplex PCR, yet TCRdb's version contains in-frame clones alone and is incomplete. The sample shows 250,000 or so clones, around 90% of them seen only once. A word on this clone: The antigen is unknown.

The study, taken as a whole, reports: The authors listed over 150 TCR beta chains as cytomegalovirus-associated.

This CDR3 is built from 14 residues. V was pared by 5 bases and J by 7 bases, with 9 bases of the junction left unmatched. CDR1 SGHAT and CDR2 FQNNGV come from the germline V gene. The donors were part of the validation cohort, which consisted of about 120 subjects and was separate from the first cohort of hundreds of subjects. Material: PBMCs. This clonotype originated in a woman between 18 and 29 years old in good health and CMV-seronegative. The chain is built from TRBV11-2 and TRBJ1-2; 8 positions agree with TRBD1. The DNA of the CDR3 is TGTGCCAGCAGCGGGGTCGGCCAGGGGGCTGGCTACACCTTC. Translating it yields CASSGVGQGAGYTF.